These 27 T cell receptor beta chains share one sample of origin, sequenced in a study of T cell repertoires in cytomegalovirus infection. Each CDR3 protein gets one entry after TCRdb re-called the reads with MiXCR. In the table there are approximately 750,000 distinct CDR3 sequences, approximately 40% of which are singletons. Source material: PBMCs. The origin of the receptors is a human donor in good health (CMV status not recorded). Some clones in this sample may be carry-over from other donors' samples.

The CDR3 spells CASSHPDRKQFF. Written as DNA, the CDR3 is TGTGCCAGCAGCCACCCGGACAGAAAGCAGTTCTTC. The chain links TRBV6-5 to TRBJ2-1, with D maybe TRBD1 (6 bases). Germline V gives CDR1 MNHEY, CDR2 SVGAGI. Trimming took 6 bases from V and 11 from J, leaving 14 bases between them. The CDR3 totals 12 residues.

This clonotype was seen a handful of times. The gene calls are TRBV7-6 and TRBJ2-5; either TRBD1 or TRBD2 may supply D (5 bases each). This CDR3 is built from 17 residues. Trimming took 1 base from V and 2 from J, leaving 17 bases between them. The germline V gene has CDR1 SGHVS and CDR2 FNYEAQ. The CDR3 region is CASSLEGTLRPQETQYF. DNA of the CDR3: TGTGCCAGCAGCTTAGAGGGGACCCTGAGACCTCAAGAGACCCAGTACTTC.

The chain recombines TRBV2 with TRBJ1-1; 9 nucleotides line up with TRBD1. The CDR3 totals 16 residues. CDR1 is SNHLY, CDR2 FYNNEI, per germline. The trim removed 5 bases at V and 0 bases at J, leaving 7 bases unmatched. The CDR3 spells CASSIQGAGVNTEAFF. CDR3 nucleotide sequence: TGTGCCAGCAGTATACAGGGGGCCGGAGTGAACACTGAAGCTTTCTTT.

The chain carries TRBV28 and TRBJ2-1, with D unresolved. CDR3 size: 15 residues. CDR1 and CDR2 (germline): MDHEN, SYDVKM. Between the trimmed V and J ends, which lost 8 bases and 2 bases, there was a span of 16 bases. The CDR3 DNA sequence: TGTGCCAGCCGTCGTCCGGCGGACGCCTACAATGAGCAGTTCTTC. This gives the protein CASRRPADAYNEQFF.

The chain combines TRBV7-9 with TRBJ1-1; tentatively, D is TRBD1 (6 bases). The V end was cut by 8 bases, the J end by 7 bases, with 23 bases between. Germline values: CDR1 SEHNR, CDR2 FQNEAQ (reference sequence). This CDR3 is 15 amino acids long. DNA of the CDR3: TGTGCCAGCCGAGGGGGTGGGACCGGGACACATGAAGCTTTCTTT. Translation: CASRGGGTGTHEAFF.

The chain is built from TRBV27 and TRBJ1-2; tentatively, D is TRBD1 (5 bases). Per the germline V gene, CDR1 is MNHEY and CDR2 is SMNVEV (reference sequence). With 6 bases removed from V and 4 bases from J, the gap between germline ends came to 18 bases. The CDR3 extends over 15 amino acids. CDR3 DNA sequence: TGTGCCAGCAGCAGCCGGGGCGTCGACCCCTATGGCTACACCTTC. Translating gives CASSSRGVDPYGYTF.

The chain links TRBV7-3 to TRBJ2-2; D unclear. Trimming shortened V by 5 bases and J by 6 bases, and 19 bases separated the two germline ends. The CDR3 loop spans 16 amino acids. The germline V gene has CDR1 SGHTA and CDR2 FQGTGA. The chain's CDR3 is CASSLGGSPRSGELFF. The CDR3 coding sequence is TGTGCCAGCAGCCTCGGCGGATCCCCCAGGTCCGGGGAGCTGTTTTTT.

The genes are TRBV5-1 and TRBJ1-4; 10 bases align to TRBD1. V shed 1 base and J 8 bases; nucleotides not matched to a gene: 8. This CDR3 is 16 amino acids long. Per germline, CDR1 SGHRS and CDR2 YFSETQ. For the CDR3, the DNA is TGCGCCAGCAGCTTGACCATCCGACAGGGGGCAGAAAAACTGTTTTTT. Encoded protein: CASSLTIRQGAEKLFF.

This clonotype showed up many times. This CDR3 is CASSLARDSVISYEQYF. The CDR3 DNA sequence: TGTGCCAGCAGCTTAGCGCGGGACAGCGTAATTTCCTACGAGCAGTACTTC. This chain uses TRBV7-8 with TRBJ2-7; perhaps TRBD1 as D (7 bases). Germline CDR1 is SGHVS and CDR2 is FQNEAQ. CDR3 length equals 17 residues. Trimming cost V 0 bases and J 1 base, with 16 bases left between them.

The rearrangement uses TRBV7-2 and TRBJ2-5; 8 bases are shared with TRBD2. The CDR3 has 16 residues. Trimming at V came to 0 bases and at J to 4 bases, leaving 7 bases not matched to a gene. The germline gives CDR1 SGHTA, CDR2 FQGNSA. The CDR3 sequence: CASSLAPGLGGETQYF. In nucleotides, the CDR3 is TGTGCCAGCAGCTTAGCTCCGGGACTAGGGGGAGAGACCCAGTACTTC.

The chain carries TRBV4-2 and TRBJ1-1; 8 bases agree with TRBD1. The CDR3 sequence is 16 residues long. In germline, CDR1 is LGHNA, CDR2 YNFKEQ. The V and J ends lost 4 bases and 1 base, in that order; junction bases with no gene match: 8. The CDR3 protein is CASSPTRTGWNTEAFF. The CDR3 DNA is TGTGCCAGCAGCCCAACTAGGACAGGGTGGAACACTGAAGCTTTCTTT.

This chain uses TRBV7-6 with TRBJ2-1; TRBD2 might be the D (6 bases). Germline V gene data show CDR1 as SGHVS and CDR2 as FNYEAQ. With 5 bases removed from V and 2 bases from J, the gap between germline ends came to 13 bases. The CDR3 is made up of 15 amino acids. The CDR3 loop is CASSHRGGTYNEQFF. The CDR3, as DNA: TGTGCCAGCAGCCACCGTGGCGGGACCTACAATGAGCAGTTCTTC.

This clonotype was counted a few times. This chain connects TRBV7-2 to TRBJ2-1, with D maybe TRBD2 (6 bases). Per germline, CDR1 SGHTA and CDR2 FQGNSA. V was trimmed by 0 bases and J by 10 bases, leaving 16 bases between them. The CDR3 length is 15 residues. As DNA, the CDR3 is TGTGCCAGCAGCTTAGCGATGACCAGCGGGCAGGAGCAGTTCTTC. Amino acids: CASSLAMTSGQEQFF.

This clonotype was observed a few times. This chain connects TRBV6-6 to TRBJ2-2; 7 bases are a match to TRBD2. Germline V gene lookup returns CDR1 MNHNY and CDR2 SVGAGI (reference sequence). After removal of 5 bases from V and 3 bases from J, the junction contained 3 bases not matched to a gene. The CDR3 loop spans 14 amino acids. The CDR3 nucleotides read TGTGCCAGCAGTGAGGGGAGGGACACCGGGGAGCTGTTTTTT. Protein product: CASSEGRDTGELFF.

The chain is built from TRBV9 and TRBJ2-1; 13 positions agree with TRBD2. V lost 3 bases, J lost 9 bases, and 6 bases stayed unmatched. The CDR3 contains 15 residues. The germline CDR1 and CDR2 sequences are SGDLS and YYNGEE. As DNA, the CDR3 is TGTGCCAGCAGCGCCCGGACTAGCGGGAGAGGTGAGCAGTTCTTC. Its translation is CASSARTSGRGEQFF.

There are a few counts of this clonotype. The chain carries TRBV2 and TRBJ1-1; perhaps TRBD1 as D (6 bases). Trimming stripped 3 bases from V and 0 bases from J, with 20 bases between. CDR1 and CDR2 (germline): SNHLY, FYNNEI. The CDR3 has 18 amino acids. This CDR3 reads CASSDAGQGIPLNTEAFF. DNA of the CDR3: TGTGCCAGCAGTGACGCAGGGCAGGGGATCCCCCTGAACACTGAAGCTTTCTTT.

This clonotype occurred many times. The chain couples TRBV7-2 to TRBJ2-1; the match to TRBD2 covers 9 bases. Unmatched junction bases numbered 14, after V lost 5 bases and J lost 0 bases. The germline gives CDR1 SGHTA, CDR2 FQGNSA. This CDR3 comprises 19 residues. The CDR3 sequence is CASSAEGMTSGYSYNEQFF. The CDR3 region has the DNA TGTGCCAGCAGCGCCGAGGGGATGACTAGCGGCTACTCCTACAATGAGCAGTTCTTC.

As concerns this clonotype: A read error may be the cause here, since a much bigger clone is one base away. J is TRBJ1-4 and V is TRBV27; 8 nucleotides agree with TRBD1. Looked up from germline, CDR1 is MNHEY and CDR2 is SMNVEV (reference sequence). V shed 4 bases, J shed 4 bases, and the junction held 5 bases outside the gene matches. This CDR3 has 15 residues. CDR3 sequence (DNA): TGTGCCAGCAGTTCGTCACAGGGGGTTAATGAAAAACTGTTTTTT. This gives the protein CASSSSQGVNEKLFF.

The chain combines TRBV4-1 with TRBJ2-5; possibly TRBD2 for D (6 bases). The germline V gene encodes CDR1 MGHRA and CDR2 YSYEKL. The CDR3 is 16 residues long. The V gene lost 1 base and the J gene lost 4 bases, with 16 bases spanning the gap. CDR3 coding DNA: TGCGCCAGCAGCCAAGGGGTTGCGGGGTCGGGAGAGACCCAGTACTTC. Amino acid sequence: CASSQGVAGSGETQYF.

The V gene is TRBV6-8, the J gene TRBJ2-3, with D hard to call. The assigned J gene may be wrong: the sequence end matches TRBJ1-5 better. Germline CDR1 and CDR2: MNHGY and SAAAGT. This CDR3 has 16 amino acids. In DNA, the CDR3 is TGTGCCAGCAGTAACGAAATAGTGCTTAGCACAGATACGCAGCATTTT. Protein sequence: CASSNEIVLSTDTQHF.

This clonotype appeared a few times. The V gene is TRBV12-3 or TRBV12-4, the J gene TRBJ2-7, with TRBD2 identical over 9 bases. The V segment lost 3 bases and the J segment 5 bases; nucleotides outside the gene matches: 8. This CDR3 spans 15 amino acids. CDR3 sequence reads: CASSLRRGREDEQYF. The CDR3 region has the DNA TGTGCCAGCAGTTTGCGCCGCGGGAGGGAGGACGAGCAGTACTTC.

The V call is TRBV28, the J call TRBJ2-7; 12 bases agree with TRBD2. This CDR3 is 15 amino acids long. J lost 6 bases, V lost 6 bases, and 9 bases had no gene match. In germline, CDR1 is MDHEN, CDR2 SYDVKM. CDR3 sequence (DNA): TGTGCCAGCAGCCCCTCGACTAGCGGGAGAATCGAGCAGTACTTC. Translating it yields CASSPSTSGRIEQYF.

This clonotype occurred a few times. The V and J genes are TRBV12-3 or TRBV12-4 and TRBJ2-2; D is unresolved. The CDR3 runs 12 residues. Trimming cost V 6 bases and J 6 bases, with 8 bases left between them. The chain's CDR3 is CASRGQAGELFF. CDR3 in DNA: TGTGCCAGCAGAGGGCAGGCCGGGGAGCTGTTTTTT.

The chain links TRBV19 to TRBJ1-1, with D unclear. The length of the CDR3 is 14 residues. V was cut by 2 bases and J by 4 bases, with 11 bases left in between. Germline assignment: CDR1 LNHDA and CDR2 SQIVND (reference sequence). The CDR3 reads CASSITQISTEAFF. As DNA, the CDR3 is TGTGCCAGTAGTATAACGCAAATCAGCACTGAAGCTTTCTTT.

Many counts were recorded for this clonotype. V usage is TRBV7-2 and J usage is TRBJ2-7, with 10 bases lining up with TRBD1. In germline, CDR1 is SGHTA, CDR2 FQGNSA. Trimming at V came to 5 bases and at J to 4 bases, leaving 8 bases not matched to a gene. This CDR3 is built from 15 residues. CDR3 loop: CASSPYGTGVYEQYF. The CDR3 DNA follows: TGTGCCAGCAGCCCTTATGGGACAGGGGTTTACGAGCAGTACTTC.

J is TRBJ1-5 and V is TRBV30, with unresolved D. Germline CDR1 GTSNPN, CDR2 SVGIG (reference sequence). This CDR3 is 14 amino acids long. Between the trimmed V and J ends, which lost 0 bases and 3 bases, there was a span of 9 bases. CDR3: CAWSVGLDNQPQHF. CDR3 coding DNA: TGTGCCTGGAGTGTAGGGCTGGACAATCAGCCCCAGCATTTT.

The chain links TRBV7-9 to TRBJ2-7; D might be TRBD1 (6 bases). CDR1 and CDR2 from the germline V gene are SEHNR and FQNEAQ (reference sequence). V gave up 4 bases and J gave up 6 bases, with 13 bases separating them. CDR3 length: 13 amino acids. CDR3 residues: CASSSSRDTEQYF. Written as DNA, the CDR3 is TGTGCCAGCAGCTCATCCCGGGACACCGAGCAGTACTTC.